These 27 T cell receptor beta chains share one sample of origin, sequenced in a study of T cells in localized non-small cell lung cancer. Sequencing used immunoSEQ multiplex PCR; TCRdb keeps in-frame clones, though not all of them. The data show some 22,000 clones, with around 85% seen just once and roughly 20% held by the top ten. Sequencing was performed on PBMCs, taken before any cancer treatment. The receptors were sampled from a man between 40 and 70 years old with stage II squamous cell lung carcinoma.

The CDR3 region is CASSPPVGGRPRETQYF. DNA of the CDR3: TGTGCCAGCAGCCCCCCGGTCGGGGGTCGCCCCCGGGAGACCCAGTACTTC. The chain has TRBV7-2 and TRBJ2-5; possible D gene TRBD2, 6 bases. Germline V CDR1 and CDR2: SGHTA, FQGNSA. V was pared by 5 bases and J by 5 bases, with 24 bases between. This CDR3 has 17 amino acids.

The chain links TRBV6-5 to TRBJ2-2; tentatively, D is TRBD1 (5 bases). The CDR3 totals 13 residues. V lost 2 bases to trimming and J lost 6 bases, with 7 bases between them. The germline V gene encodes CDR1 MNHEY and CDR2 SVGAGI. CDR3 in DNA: TGTGCCAGCAGTTACGACAGATCCGGGGAGCTGTTTTTT. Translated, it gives CASSYDRSGELFF.

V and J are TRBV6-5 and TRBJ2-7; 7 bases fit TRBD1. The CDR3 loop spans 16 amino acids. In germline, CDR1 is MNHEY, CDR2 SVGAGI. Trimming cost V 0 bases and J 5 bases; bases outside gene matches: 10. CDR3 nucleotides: TGTGCCAGCAGTTACTCTATGGGACAGAGGTCCGACGAGCAGTACTTC. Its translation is CASSYSMGQRSDEQYF.

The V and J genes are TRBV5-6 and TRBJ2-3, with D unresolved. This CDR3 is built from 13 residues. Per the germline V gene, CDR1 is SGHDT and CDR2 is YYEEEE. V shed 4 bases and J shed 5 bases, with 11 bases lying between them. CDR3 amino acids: CASSIEDRDTQYF. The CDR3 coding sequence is TGTGCCAGCAGCATTGAGGATAGAGATACGCAGTATTTT.

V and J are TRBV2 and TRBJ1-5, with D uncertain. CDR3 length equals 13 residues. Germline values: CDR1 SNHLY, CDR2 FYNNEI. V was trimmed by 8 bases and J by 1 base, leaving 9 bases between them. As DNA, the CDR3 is TGTGCCAGCCGTTCGGGCAGCAATCAGCCCCAGCATTTT. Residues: CASRSGSNQPQHF.

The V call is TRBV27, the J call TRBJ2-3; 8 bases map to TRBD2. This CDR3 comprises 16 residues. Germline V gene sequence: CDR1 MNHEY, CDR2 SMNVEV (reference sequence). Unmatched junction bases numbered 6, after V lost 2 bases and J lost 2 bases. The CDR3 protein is CASSLRRGDFTDTQYF. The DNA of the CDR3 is TGTGCCAGCAGTTTAAGGCGGGGGGACTTCACAGATACGCAGTATTTT.

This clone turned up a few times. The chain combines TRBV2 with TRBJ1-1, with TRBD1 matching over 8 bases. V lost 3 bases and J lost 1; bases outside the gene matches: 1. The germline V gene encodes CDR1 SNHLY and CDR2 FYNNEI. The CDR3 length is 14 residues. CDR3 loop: CASSDGQGNTEAFF. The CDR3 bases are TGTGCCAGCAGTGACGGACAGGGGAACACTGAAGCTTTCTTT.

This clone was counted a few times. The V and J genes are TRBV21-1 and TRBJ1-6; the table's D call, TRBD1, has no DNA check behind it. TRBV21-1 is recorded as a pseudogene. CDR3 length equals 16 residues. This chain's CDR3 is CASSKARVTIDSPLHF. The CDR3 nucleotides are TGTGCCAGCAGCAAAGCCAGGGTTACAATCGATTCACCCCTCCACTTT.

For the CDR3, the DNA is TGTGCCAGCTCAGCGGTGACCAACACCGGGGAGCTGTTTTTT. It yields the protein CASSAVTNTGELFF. The genes are TRBV18 and TRBJ2-2, with D hard to call. CDR3 length: 14 amino acids. Germline V gene sequence: CDR1 KGHSH, CDR2 LQKENI. Trimming removed 5 bases at V and 2 bases at J, with 9 bases between.

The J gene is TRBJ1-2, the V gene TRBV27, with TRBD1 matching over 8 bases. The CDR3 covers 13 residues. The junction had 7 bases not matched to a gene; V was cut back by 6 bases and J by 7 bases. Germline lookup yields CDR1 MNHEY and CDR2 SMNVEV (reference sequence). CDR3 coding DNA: TGTGCCAGCAGGCGACAGGACAGGGCTGGCTACACCTTC. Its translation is CASRRQDRAGYTF.

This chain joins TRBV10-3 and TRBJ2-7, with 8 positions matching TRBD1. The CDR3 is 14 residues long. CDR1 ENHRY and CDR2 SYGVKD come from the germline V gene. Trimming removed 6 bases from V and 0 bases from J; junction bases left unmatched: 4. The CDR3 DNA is TGTGCCATCAGCCCGGGACAGGTCTCCTACGAGCAGTACTTC. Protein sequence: CAISPGQVSYEQYF.

CDR3 coding DNA: TGTGCCAGCAGCCCAGGGGGGACACAGAACACTGAAGCTTTCTTT. Translating it yields CASSPGGTQNTEAFF. The V gene is TRBV7-5, the J gene TRBJ1-1; TRBD1 was called by the table and not checked on the DNA. TRBV7-5 is a listed pseudogene. The CDR3 has 15 residues.

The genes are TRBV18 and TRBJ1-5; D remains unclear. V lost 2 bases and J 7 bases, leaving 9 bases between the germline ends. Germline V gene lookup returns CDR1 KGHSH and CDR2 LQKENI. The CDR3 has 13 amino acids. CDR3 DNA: TGTGCCAGCTCACCAGGGGAGGGCCAGCCCCAGCATTTT. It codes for CASSPGEGQPQHF.

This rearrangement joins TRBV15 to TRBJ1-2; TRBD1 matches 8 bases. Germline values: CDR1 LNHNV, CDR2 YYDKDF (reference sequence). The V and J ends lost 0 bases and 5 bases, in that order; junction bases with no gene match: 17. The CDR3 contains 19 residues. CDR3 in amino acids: CATSRDRRTGYGRPYGYTF. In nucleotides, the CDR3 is TGTGCCACCAGCAGAGATAGGCGGACAGGGTATGGAAGGCCTTATGGCTACACCTTC.

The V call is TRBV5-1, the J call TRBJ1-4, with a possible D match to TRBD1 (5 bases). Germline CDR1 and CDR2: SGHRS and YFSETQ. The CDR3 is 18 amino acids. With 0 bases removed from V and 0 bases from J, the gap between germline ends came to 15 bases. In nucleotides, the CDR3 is TGCGCCAGCAGCTTGGCCTGGGGCCCGTTTGCAACTAATGAAAAACTGTTTTTT. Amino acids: CASSLAWGPFATNEKLFF.

The chain's CDR3 is CASSIGIYNEQFF. The CDR3 DNA reads as TGTGCCAGTAGTATAGGGATCTACAATGAGCAGTTCTTC. The rearrangement links TRBV19 to TRBJ2-1; D not certain. The CDR3 covers 13 residues. Deletions cut 1 base from V and 3 bases from J, with 4 bases between. Germline V lookup: CDR1 LNHDA, CDR2 SQIVND (reference sequence).

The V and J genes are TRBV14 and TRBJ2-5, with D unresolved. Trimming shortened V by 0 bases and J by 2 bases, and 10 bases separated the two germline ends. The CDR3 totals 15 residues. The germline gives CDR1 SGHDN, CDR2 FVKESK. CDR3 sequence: CASSQDGQPQETQYF. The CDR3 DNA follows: TGTGCCAGCAGCCAAGATGGGCAGCCTCAAGAGACCCAGTACTTC.

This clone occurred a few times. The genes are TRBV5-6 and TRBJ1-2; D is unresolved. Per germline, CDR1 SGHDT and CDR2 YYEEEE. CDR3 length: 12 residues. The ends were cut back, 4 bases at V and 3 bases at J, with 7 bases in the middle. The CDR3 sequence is CASSGQHYGYTF. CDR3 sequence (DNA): TGTGCCAGCAGCGGCCAACACTATGGCTACACCTTC.

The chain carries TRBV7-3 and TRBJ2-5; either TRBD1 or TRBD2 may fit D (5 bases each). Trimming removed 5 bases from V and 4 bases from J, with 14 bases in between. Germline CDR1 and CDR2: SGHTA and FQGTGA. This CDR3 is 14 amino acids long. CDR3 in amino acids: CASSRGLEGETQYF. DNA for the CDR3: TGTGCCAGCAGCCGGGGCCTGGAAGGAGAGACCCAGTACTTC.

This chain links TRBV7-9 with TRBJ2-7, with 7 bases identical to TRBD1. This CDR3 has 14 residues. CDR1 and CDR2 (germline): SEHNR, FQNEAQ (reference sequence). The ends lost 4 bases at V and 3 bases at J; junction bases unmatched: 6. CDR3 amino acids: CASSSRQGYYEQYF. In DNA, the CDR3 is TGTGCCAGCAGCTCGAGACAGGGTTACTACGAGCAGTACTTC.

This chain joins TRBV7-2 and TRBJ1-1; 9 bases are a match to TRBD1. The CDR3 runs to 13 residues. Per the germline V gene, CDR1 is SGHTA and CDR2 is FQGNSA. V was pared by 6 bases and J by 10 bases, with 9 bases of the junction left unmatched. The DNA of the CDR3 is TGTGCCAGCAGTACAGGGGGCGTGTATCGAGCTTTCTTT. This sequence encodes CASSTGGVYRAFF.

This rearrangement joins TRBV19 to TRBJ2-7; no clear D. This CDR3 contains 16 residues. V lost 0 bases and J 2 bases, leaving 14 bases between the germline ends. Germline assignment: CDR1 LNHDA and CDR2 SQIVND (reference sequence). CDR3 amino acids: CASSIDGNSGPYEQYF. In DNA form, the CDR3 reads TGTGCCAGTAGTATAGATGGAAATAGTGGACCCTACGAGCAGTACTTC.

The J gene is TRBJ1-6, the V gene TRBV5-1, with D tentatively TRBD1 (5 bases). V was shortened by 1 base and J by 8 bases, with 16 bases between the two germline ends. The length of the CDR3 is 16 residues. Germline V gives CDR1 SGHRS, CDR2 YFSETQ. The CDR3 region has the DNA TGCGCCAGCAGCTTGACTGGGGCCGGTGGGGATTCACCCCTCCACTTT. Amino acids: CASSLTGAGGDSPLHF.

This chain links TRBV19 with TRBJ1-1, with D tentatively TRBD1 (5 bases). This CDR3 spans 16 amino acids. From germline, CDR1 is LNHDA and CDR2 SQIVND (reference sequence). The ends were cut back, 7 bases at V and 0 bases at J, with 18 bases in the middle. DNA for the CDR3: TGTGCCAGTACCGAGGACACCCTTAGCATGAACACTGAAGCTTTCTTT. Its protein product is CASTEDTLSMNTEAFF. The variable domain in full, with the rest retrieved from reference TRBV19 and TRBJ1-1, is DGGITQSPKYLFRKEGQNVTLSCEQNLNHDAMYWYRQDPGQGLRLIYYSQIVNDFQKGDIAEGYSVSREKKESFPLTVTSAQKNPTAFYLCASTEDTLSMNTEAFFGQGTRLTVV.

CDR3 bases: TGCGCCAGCAGCCCGGGGCCGGGACGGTTTAATGAAAAACTGTTTTTT. Its translation is CASSPGPGRFNEKLFF. V usage is TRBV5-1 and J usage is TRBJ1-4; perhaps TRBD1 as D (5 bases). Germline CDR1 reads SGHRS; CDR2 reads YFSETQ. The CDR3 spans 16 residues. V lost 4 bases and J lost 4, with 17 bases in between. Together with reference TRBV5-1 and TRBJ1-4, the CDR3 gives the full variable domain: KAGVTQTPRYLIKTRGQQVTLSCSPISGHRSVSWYQQTPGQGLQFLFEYFSETQRNKGNFPGRFSGRQFSNSRSEMNVSTLELGDSALYLCASSPGPGRFNEKLFFGSGTQLSVL.

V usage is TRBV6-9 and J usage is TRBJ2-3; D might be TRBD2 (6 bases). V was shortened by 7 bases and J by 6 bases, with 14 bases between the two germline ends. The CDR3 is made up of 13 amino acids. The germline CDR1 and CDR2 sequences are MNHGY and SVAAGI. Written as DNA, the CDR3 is TGTGCCAGCACTCACTCCGGGGGTGATACGCAGTATTTT. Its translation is CASTHSGGDTQYF.

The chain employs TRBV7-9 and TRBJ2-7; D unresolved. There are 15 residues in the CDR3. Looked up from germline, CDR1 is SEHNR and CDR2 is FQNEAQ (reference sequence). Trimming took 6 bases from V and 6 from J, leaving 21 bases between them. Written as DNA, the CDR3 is TGTGCCAGCAGGCCCGGGTTATCATCCCTCGGCGAGCAGTACTTC. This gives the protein CASRPGLSSLGEQYF.